One sample yielded the 20 T cell receptor beta chains listed below, sequenced in a study of shared clonotypes between healthy human individuals. Naive CD8 populations comprised CD45RO-negative cells positively selected for CCR7, excluding terminally differentiated effector memory CD45RA+ cells. The data were produced by immunoSEQ multiplex PCR, yet TCRdb's version contains in-frame clones alone and is incomplete. The sample includes about 2 million clones, less than 95% of them seen just once. Specimen: naive CD8+ T cells sorted from blood. These receptors were taken from a man between 18 and 29 years old in good health.

CDR3 in DNA: TGTGCCAGCAGCTTATTTAACAATGAGCAGTTCTTC. The encoded protein is CASSLFNNEQFF. The J gene is TRBJ2-1, the V gene TRBV5-6; D is unclear. Trimming removed 2 bases at V and 5 bases at J, with 5 bases between. The CDR3 has 12 amino acids. From germline, CDR1 is SGHDT and CDR2 YYEEEE.

The chain uses TRBV10-3 and TRBJ1-2; a weak D match, TRBD1 (6 bases). In germline, CDR1 is ENHRY, CDR2 SYGVKD. With 4 bases removed from V and 0 bases from J, the gap between germline ends came to 21 bases. The CDR3 has 18 amino acids. CDR3 nucleotide sequence: TGTGCCATCAGTGCCAACGGGACAAGGAATCTTTCTAACTATGGCTACACCTTC. Protein sequence: CAISANGTRNLSNYGYTF.

The chain links TRBV4-1 to TRBJ2-2; unclear D gene. Trimming cost V 4 bases and J 0 bases, with 12 bases left between them. The CDR3 is 16 amino acids. From germline, CDR1 is MGHRA and CDR2 YSYEKL. Written as DNA, the CDR3 is TGCGCCAGCAGCCCCCGCCAAAGCGCGAACACCGGGGAGCTGTTTTTT. Translated, it gives CASSPRQSANTGELFF.

This clone has just one count. The chain is built from TRBV30 and TRBJ2-7, with unresolved D. Germline CDR1 GTSNPN, CDR2 SVGIG (reference sequence). The length of the CDR3 is 14 residues. Trimming cost V 4 bases and J 5 bases, with 18 bases left between them. The CDR3 here is CAWTTSGTGDEQYF. CDR3 nucleotide sequence: TGTGCCTGGACCACGAGTGGTACCGGCGACGAGCAGTACTTC.

The chain couples TRBV9 to TRBJ2-7, with TRBD2 matching over 11 bases. CDR1 and CDR2 from the germline V gene are SGDLS and YYNGEE. The V gene end was trimmed by 3 bases and the J gene end by 6 bases; junction bases not matched to a gene: 11. The length of the CDR3 is 16 residues. The CDR3 region has the DNA TGTGCCAGCAGCGAGGGGCTAGCGGGAGGAAAGGGCGAGCAGTACTTC. The encoded protein is CASSEGLAGGKGEQYF.

The chain is built from TRBV6-1 and TRBJ2-1; no firm D call. The V and J ends lost 1 base and 12 bases respectively, with 7 bases between them. This CDR3 has 11 residues. Germline V gives CDR1 MNHNS, CDR2 SASEGT. CDR3 in DNA: TGTGCCAGCAGTGAAGAAACCTGGCAGTTCTTC. The encoded protein is CASSEETWQFF.

The CDR3 nucleotides read TGTGCCAGCAGCTTTCCCCTAGGGGGCCTGAGAGATGAGCAGTACTTC. As protein: CASSFPLGGLRDEQYF. V is TRBV5-6 and J is TRBJ2-7; 7 positions agree with TRBD1. Unmatched junction bases numbered 15, after V lost 2 bases and J lost 7 bases. Germline CDR1 reads SGHDT; CDR2 reads YYEEEE. The CDR3 contains 16 residues.

This chain uses TRBV7-9 with TRBJ2-1, with 7 nucleotides matching TRBD2. The J segment lost 8 bases and the V segment lost 2 bases, leaving 12 bases of the junction unmatched. The CDR3 consists of 16 residues. Germline-derived CDR1 and CDR2 are SEHNR and FQNEAQ (reference sequence). Here the CDR3 reads CASSLKLPPGGDEQFF. CDR3 in DNA: TGTGCCAGCAGCTTAAAATTGCCTCCGGGAGGCGATGAGCAGTTCTTC.

Here the CDR3 DNA reads TGTGCCAGCACCACAGGGGGCGAGCAGTACTTC. It encodes CASTTGGEQYF. The chain employs TRBV27 and TRBJ2-7; 8 bases fit TRBD1. J was trimmed by 6 bases and V by 7 bases; bases with no gene match: 2. The germline V gene has CDR1 MNHEY and CDR2 SMNVEV (reference sequence). The CDR3 is 11 residues long.

This chain links TRBV11-2 with TRBJ2-1; 11 bases are shared with TRBD2. J gave up 3 bases and V 1 base, and 2 bases lay outside the gene matches. Germline V gene sequence: CDR1 SGHAT, CDR2 FQNNGV. This CDR3 spans 16 amino acids. The CDR3 loop reads CASSLVLAGGYNEQFF. The CDR3 nucleotides read TGTGCCAGCAGCTTAGTCCTAGCGGGGGGCTACAATGAGCAGTTCTTC.

This rearrangement joins TRBV7-2 to TRBJ2-5; D tentatively reads TRBD1 or TRBD2 (6 bases each). The CDR3 is made up of 15 amino acids. The V end lost 1 base, the J end lost 5 bases, and 14 bases lay between the germline ends. Germline-derived CDR1 and CDR2 are SGHTA and FQGNSA. This CDR3 is CASSLDSQGRETQYF. CDR3 nucleotides: TGTGCCAGCAGCTTAGACTCCCAGGGGAGGGAGACCCAGTACTTC.

As for this clone: The same CDR3 also results from other DNA sequences found in this sample. V gene TRBV27 combines with J gene TRBJ2-7, with D perhaps matching TRBD1 (6 bases). Germline CDR1 and CDR2: MNHEY and SMNVEV (reference sequence). The CDR3 extends over 13 amino acids. V was cut by 5 bases and J by 2 bases, with 10 bases left in between. The CDR3: CASSATGPYEQYF. The CDR3 nucleotides read TGTGCCAGCAGTGCAACAGGGCCCTACGAGCAGTACTTC.

This CDR3 is CASSGQGDTEAFF. The CDR3 nucleotides read TGTGCCAGCAGCGGACAGGGGGACACTGAAGCTTTCTTT. The chain joins TRBV9 to TRBJ1-1; 9 positions agree with TRBD1. The germline V gene has CDR1 SGDLS and CDR2 YYNGEE. Trimming removed 3 bases from V and 3 bases from J; junction bases left unmatched: 0. CDR3 length equals 13 residues. Complete variable domain (other parts from reference TRBV9 and TRBJ1-1): DSGVTQTPKHLITATGQRVTLRCSPRSGDLSVYWYQQSLDQGLQFLIQYYNGEERAKGNILERFSAQQFPDLHSELNLSSLELGDSALYFCASSGQGDTEAFFGQGTRLTVV.

The chain has TRBV5-8 and TRBJ2-7; TRBD1 agrees at 7 bases. This CDR3 has 13 amino acids. Per germline, CDR1 SGHTS and CDR2 YDEGEE. Unmatched junction bases numbered 3, after V lost 0 bases and J lost 6 bases. The CDR3 loop reads CASSLGDSLEQYF. The DNA for the CDR3 is TGTGCCAGCAGCTTGGGGGACAGTCTCGAGCAGTACTTC.

CDR3 sequence (DNA): TGCGCCAGCAGCCCGGGACAAGGGCTAACTAATGAAAAACTGTTTTTT. Its protein is CASSPGQGLTNEKLFF. V usage is TRBV10-1 and J usage is TRBJ1-4; a possible D gene is TRBD1 (6 bases). V dropped 6 bases and J dropped 1 base, with 15 bases sitting between them. There are 16 residues in the CDR3. Per germline, CDR1 WNHNN and CDR2 SYGVQD (reference sequence).

The chain uses TRBV29-1 and TRBJ2-1, with 10 bases aligning to TRBD2. Germline CDR1 reads SQVTM; CDR2 reads ANQGSEA. The V and J ends lost 1 base and 16 bases, in that order; junction bases with no gene match: 13. This CDR3 is 14 amino acids long. The CDR3 is CSVEGTSGAQGGFF. Written as DNA, the CDR3 is TGCAGCGTTGAAGGCACTAGCGGGGCTCAGGGGGGTTTCTTC.

This chain links TRBV27 with TRBJ2-6; maybe TRBD2 (5 bases). Per germline, CDR1 MNHEY and CDR2 SMNVEV (reference sequence). The CDR3 sequence is 14 residues long. Deletions cut 11 bases from V and 1 base from J, with 12 bases between. This CDR3 reads CAPGLLSGANVLTF. The CDR3 nucleotides read TGTGCCCCAGGACTCCTATCTGGGGCCAACGTCCTGACTTTC.

The rearrangement uses TRBV30 and TRBJ2-1, with 9 bases lining up with TRBD2. The CDR3 contains 15 residues. Germline V gene sequence: CDR1 GTSNPN, CDR2 SVGIG (reference sequence). Trimming removed 2 bases from V and 4 bases from J; junction bases left unmatched: 6. CDR3 amino acids: CAWSTLAGNYNEQFF. In DNA form, the CDR3 reads TGTGCCTGGAGTACACTAGCGGGTAATTACAATGAGCAGTTCTTC.

V is TRBV15 and J is TRBJ1-3; D is uncertain. The germline V gene has CDR1 LNHNV and CDR2 YYDKDF (reference sequence). This CDR3 spans 18 amino acids. Trimming removed 5 bases at V and 1 base at J, with 21 bases between. CDR3 sequence: CATSPRAVSSPSGNTIYF. The DNA for the CDR3 is TGTGCCACCAGCCCCCGAGCGGTGAGCAGCCCTTCTGGAAACACCATATATTTT.

The CDR3 region is CASSLAGPLNEQFF. Here the CDR3 DNA reads TGCGCCAGCAGCCTAGCGGGGCCCCTCAATGAGCAGTTCTTC. The V call is TRBV5-1, the J call TRBJ2-1; 9 nucleotides match TRBD2. This CDR3 has 14 residues. The germline V gene encodes CDR1 SGHRS and CDR2 YFSETQ. V dropped 4 bases and J dropped 6; count of bases not matched to a gene: 5.